The 29 T cell receptor beta chains below all came from one sample that was sequenced in a study of cytomegalovirus exposure and HLA in healthy donors (dated 2017 in TCRdb). To prepare the library, the immunoSEQ multiplex PCR assay was applied. The multiplex PCR relied on a mix of 60 forward primers for TCR Vbeta segments and 13 reverse primers for TCR Jbeta segments. The table comes from immuneACCESS by way of TCRdb, which keeps in-frame sequences with V and J called. Part of the clones is missing from these tables; in studies checked, under half for an unresolved V gene and the rest for unknown reasons. The sample table records roughly 150,000 clones; roughly 88% of these occur just once. In total, the top ten clones hold roughly 1.5% of the sample. The sample consisted of PBMCs. All receptors come from a woman under 30 in good health and CMV-seronegative.

This rearrangement joins TRBV6-1 to TRBJ1-4; TRBD1 matches at 7 bases. The CDR3 runs 13 residues. Germline CDR1 reads MNHNS; CDR2 reads SASEGT. V lost 6 bases to trimming and J lost 8 bases; unmatched junction nucleotides: 6. This CDR3 is CASRTTGREKLFF. CDR3 DNA sequence: TGTGCCAGCAGGACGACAGGGAGAGAAAAACTGTTTTTT.

The gene calls are TRBV9 and TRBJ1-1; TRBD1 matches at 7 bases. Per germline, CDR1 SGDLS and CDR2 YYNGEE. The CDR3 length is 14 residues. V gave up 3 bases and J gave up 3 bases; unmatched junction bases: 5. The CDR3 reads CASSARQGYTEAFF. CDR3 nucleotides: TGTGCCAGCAGCGCCCGACAGGGATACACTGAAGCTTTCTTT.

The rearrangement joins TRBV19 to TRBJ1-1; 10 positions agree with TRBD1. CDR1 and CDR2 (germline): LNHDA, SQIVND (reference sequence). Germline trimming cut 0 bases from V and 9 bases from J; bases unmatched to any gene: 10. The CDR3 runs 16 residues. The CDR3 spells CASSIDGTGASPKAFF. DNA of the CDR3: TGTGCCAGTAGTATAGATGGGACAGGGGCGTCCCCGAAAGCTTTCTTT.

This chain connects TRBV11-3 to TRBJ2-1; TRBD1 agrees at 8 bases. Germline-derived CDR1 and CDR2 are SGHNT and YENEEA. This CDR3 is 15 amino acids long. V was pared by 1 base and J by 10 bases, with 9 bases of the junction left unmatched. The CDR3 here is CASSLVGRGLKEQFF. DNA of the CDR3: TGTGCCAGCAGCTTAGTCGGCAGGGGGCTGAAAGAGCAGTTCTTC. The variable domain in full, with the rest retrieved from reference TRBV11-3 and TRBJ2-1, is EAGVVQSPRYKIIEKKQPVAFWCNPISGHNTLYWYLQNLGQGPELLIRYENEEAVDDSQLPKDRFSAERLKGVDSTLKIQPAELGDSAVYLCASSLVGRGLKEQFFGPGTRLTVL.

The rearrangement uses TRBV6-1 and TRBJ1-4; the match to TRBD1 covers 7 bases. J gave up 1 base and V 7 bases, and 3 bases lay outside the gene matches. The CDR3 totals 14 residues. Germline V gene sequence: CDR1 MNHNS, CDR2 SASEGT. CDR3 coding DNA: TGTGCCAGCACATCAGGGGGAACTAATGAAAAACTGTTTTTT. Protein sequence: CASTSGGTNEKLFF.

With regard to this clone: At one boundary the junction diverges from the germline segment, which might be a read error. The rearrangement links TRBV13 to TRBJ2-6, with 7 bases that match TRBD1. This CDR3 spans 17 amino acids. Looked up from germline, CDR1 is PRHDT and CDR2 is FYEKMQ (reference sequence). Here the CDR3 reads CASSLDRGVGGANGLTF. The CDR3 DNA is TGTGCCAGCAGCTTAGACAGGGGAGTCGGTGGGGCCAACGGCCTGACTTTC.

V gene TRBV12-5 combines with J gene TRBJ2-6; 10 nucleotides align to TRBD1. In germline, CDR1 is LGHNT, CDR2 FRNRAP. The CDR3 is 18 residues long. Trimming at V came to 5 bases and at J to 2 bases, leaving 9 bases not matched to a gene. This CDR3 is CASGGDRGMPAGANVLTF. CDR3 nucleotides: TGTGCTAGTGGTGGGGACAGGGGAATGCCGGCTGGGGCCAACGTCCTGACTTTC.

This clone was detected only a few times. This chain links TRBV10-1 with TRBJ2-3; D possibly corresponds to TRBD2 (6 bases). The CDR3 is made up of 15 amino acids. V was pared by 6 bases and J by 1 base, with 14 bases between. Germline values: CDR1 WNHNN, CDR2 SYGVQD (reference sequence). CDR3: CASSPSEGRTDTQYF. CDR3 sequence (DNA): TGCGCCAGCAGCCCGTCGGAGGGCCGCACAGATACGCAGTATTTT.

The genes are TRBV7-6 and TRBJ2-3; a weak D match, TRBD2 (6 bases). Trimming stripped 3 bases from V and 1 base from J, with 8 bases between. The CDR3 loop spans 14 amino acids. The germline CDR1 and CDR2 sequences are SGHVS and FNYEAQ. CDR3: CASSFGTRTDTQYF. DNA of the CDR3: TGTGCCAGCAGCTTCGGGACTCGCACAGATACGCAGTATTTT.

The chain recombines TRBV7-8 with TRBJ1-6; 8 bases match TRBD1. In germline, CDR1 is SGHVS, CDR2 FQNEAQ. J was trimmed by 0 bases and V by 5 bases; bases with no gene match: 15. The CDR3 is made up of 20 amino acids. DNA for the CDR3: TGTGCCAGCAGCATCGGACAGGGACGATCGTCGAGCTCCTATAATTCACCCCTCCACTTT. Translation gives CASSIGQGRSSSSYNSPLHF. Supplemented by reference TRBV7-8 and TRBJ1-6, the full variable domain reads GAGVSQSPRYKVAKRGQDVALRCDPISGHVSLFWYQQALGQGPEFLTYFQNEAQLDKSGLPSDRFFAERPEGSVSTLKIQRTQQEDSAVYLCASSIGQGRSSSSYNSPLHFGNGTRLTVT.

The V call is TRBV6-5, the J call TRBJ2-7; TRBD1 matches at 7 bases. Germline V gene lookup returns CDR1 MNHEY and CDR2 SVGAGI. This CDR3 has 14 residues. The V gene end was trimmed by 6 bases and the J gene end by 5 bases; junction bases not matched to a gene: 10. The DNA of the CDR3 is TGTGCCAGCAGGTCCTACAGGGGACGTGACGAGCAGTACTTC. Translated: CASRSYRGRDEQYF.

J is TRBJ2-7 and V is TRBV5-1; 8 bases map to TRBD1. The CDR3 sequence is 13 residues long. The ends lost 3 bases at V and 3 bases at J; junction bases unmatched: 2. CDR1 is SGHRS and CDR2 is YFSETQ in the germline V gene. In DNA, the CDR3 is TGCGCCAGCAGCTACGGACAGGGCTACGAGCAGTACTTC. Translation: CASSYGQGYEQYF.

The rearrangement uses TRBV5-1 and TRBJ2-1, with TRBD1 identical over 7 bases. The CDR3 spans 15 residues. V gave up 2 bases and J gave up 3 bases; unmatched junction bases: 5. Germline V gene data show CDR1 as SGHRS and CDR2 as YFSETQ. The CDR3 is CASSFGTASYNEQFF. The CDR3, as DNA: TGCGCCAGCAGCTTCGGGACAGCGAGCTACAATGAGCAGTTCTTC. The full variable domain, in which reference TRBV5-1 and TRBJ2-1 provide the parts outside the CDR3, is KAGVTQTPRYLIKTRGQQVTLSCSPISGHRSVSWYQQTPGQGLQFLFEYFSETQRNKGNFPGRFSGRQFSNSRSEMNVSTLELGDSALYLCASSFGTASYNEQFFGPGTRLTVL.

The chain uses TRBV11-3 and TRBJ2-7; 15 nucleotides align to TRBD2. Germline loops: CDR1 SGHNT, CDR2 YENEEA. The CDR3 length is 15 residues. The J segment lost 3 bases and the V segment lost 5 bases, leaving 2 bases of the junction unmatched. The CDR3 sequence is CASSAGLAGGYEQYF. CDR3 DNA sequence: TGTGCCAGCAGCGCGGGACTAGCGGGGGGCTACGAGCAGTACTTC.

The gene calls are TRBV30 and TRBJ1-5; 8 nucleotides align to TRBD1. The CDR3 is 15 residues long. V lost 2 bases to trimming and J lost 3 bases; unmatched junction nucleotides: 6. CDR1 is GTSNPN, CDR2 SVGIG, per germline (reference sequence). The CDR3 coding sequence is TGTGCCTGGAGTACTGGACAGGGTGACAATCAGCCCCAGCATTTT. Protein sequence: CAWSTGQGDNQPQHF.

The sample holds a few counts of this clone. The chain combines TRBV19 with TRBJ1-2; tentatively, D is TRBD1 (5 bases). Trimming removed 10 bases from V and 4 bases from J, with 28 bases in between. The V gene's germline CDR1 is LNHDA and CDR2 SQIVND (reference sequence). The CDR3 runs 17 residues. The CDR3 nucleotides read TGTGCCACCTCCCCCTATACACAGGACCCCTCCTTCTATGGCTACACCTTC. Its translation: CATSPYTQDPSFYGYTF.

The chain links TRBV11-2 to TRBJ2-7; no clear D gene. The germline V gene has CDR1 SGHAT and CDR2 FQNNGV. Trimming stripped 4 bases from V and 0 bases from J, with 4 bases between. The CDR3 length is 12 residues. CDR3 nucleotide sequence: TGTGCCAGCAGCTCCAGCTCCTACGAGCAGTACTTC. Residues: CASSSSSYEQYF.

The table lists this clone with a few counts. The chain carries TRBV5-1 and TRBJ2-2; D perhaps matches TRBD1 (6 bases). Germline V gives CDR1 SGHRS, CDR2 YFSETQ. This CDR3 has 17 residues. V dropped 0 bases and J dropped 4 bases, with 16 bases sitting between them. The CDR3 sequence: CASSLAPAGDITGELFF. Written as DNA, the CDR3 is TGCGCCAGCAGCTTGGCCCCGGCAGGGGATATCACCGGGGAGCTGTTTTTT. Complete variable domain (other parts from reference TRBV5-1 and TRBJ2-2): KAGVTQTPRYLIKTRGQQVTLSCSPISGHRSVSWYQQTPGQGLQFLFEYFSETQRNKGNFPGRFSGRQFSNSRSEMNVSTLELGDSALYLCASSLAPAGDITGELFFGEGSRLTVL.

The rearrangement uses TRBV27 and TRBJ2-5; 13 bases are a match to TRBD2. Germline CDR1 and CDR2: MNHEY and SMNVEV (reference sequence). The ends lost 7 bases at V and 5 bases at J; junction bases unmatched: 10. CDR3 length: 16 amino acids. CDR3 in DNA: TGTGCCAGCATCCGCTCACTAGCGGGGGGGATGGAGACCCAGTACTTC. Protein: CASIRSLAGGMETQYF.

This chain connects TRBV7-9 to TRBJ2-5; D perhaps matches TRBD1 (6 bases). Germline V gene data show CDR1 as SEHNR and CDR2 as FQNEAQ (reference sequence). V was shortened by 3 bases and J by 2 bases, with 10 bases between the two germline ends. This CDR3 comprises 14 residues. The CDR3 region is CASSFFGQQETQYF. The CDR3 DNA reads as TGTGCCAGCAGCTTTTTTGGACAGCAAGAGACCCAGTACTTC.

The chain uses TRBV2 and TRBJ1-6; weak D call: TRBD1 (6 bases). The V gene lost 6 bases and the J gene lost 7 bases, with 16 bases spanning the gap. The CDR3 spans 15 residues. CDR1 SNHLY and CDR2 FYNNEI come from the germline V gene. As DNA, the CDR3 is TGTGCCAGCAGGGCCCTTACAGGGAAAAATTCACCCCTCCACTTT. Protein: CASRALTGKNSPLHF. Full variable domain (outside the CDR3, taken from reference TRBV2 and TRBJ1-6): EPEVTQTPSHQVTQMGQEVILRCVPISNHLYFYWYRQILGQKVEFLVSFYNNEISEKSEIFDDQFSVERPDGSNFTLKIRSTKLEDSAMYFCASRALTGKNSPLHFGNGTRLTVT.

A few counts support this clone. This rearrangement joins TRBV19 to TRBJ2-7; TRBD1 aligns across 10 bases. V gave up 5 bases and J gave up 2 bases; unmatched junction bases: 6. This CDR3 comprises 15 residues. Germline lookup yields CDR1 LNHDA and CDR2 SQIVND (reference sequence). The CDR3 region has the DNA TGTGCCAGTAGTCCTACCGGGACAGGGGCCTACGAGCAGTACTTC. Protein sequence: CASSPTGTGAYEQYF.

The chain recombines TRBV19 with TRBJ2-1; 8 bases align to TRBD1. CDR3 length: 17 residues. V was pared by 3 bases and J by 1 base, with 8 bases of the junction left unmatched. Germline V lookup: CDR1 LNHDA, CDR2 SQIVND (reference sequence). The CDR3 bases are TGTGCCAGTAGTATGGTCCCCGGGACAGGTTCCTACAATGAGCAGTTCTTC. Its translation is CASSMVPGTGSYNEQFF. The full variable domain, its missing parts supplied by reference TRBV19 and TRBJ2-1, is DGGITQSPKYLFRKEGQNVTLSCEQNLNHDAMYWYRQDPGQGLRLIYYSQIVNDFQKGDIAEGYSVSREKKESFPLTVTSAQKNPTAFYLCASSMVPGTGSYNEQFFGPGTRLTVL.

Only one count was recorded for this clone. This chain uses TRBV2 with TRBJ1-6; TRBD1 matches 7 bases. The junction had 20 bases not matched to a gene; V was cut back by 6 bases and J by 0 bases. The CDR3 consists of 21 residues. The germline V gene has CDR1 SNHLY and CDR2 FYNNEI. The CDR3 sequence: CASRGPSWADRAHSYNSPLHF. In DNA, the CDR3 is TGTGCCAGCAGGGGGCCCTCTTGGGCCGACAGGGCCCACTCCTATAATTCACCCCTCCACTTT.

The chain employs TRBV7-3 and TRBJ2-1; 7 nucleotides line up with TRBD2. This CDR3 has 15 amino acids. V gave up 4 bases and J gave up 8 bases; unmatched junction bases: 11. Germline values: CDR1 SGHTA, CDR2 FQGTGA. CDR3 DNA: TGTGCCAGCAGCTCAATAGCGGGTCCGGGGGATGAGCAGTTCTTC. Encoded protein: CASSSIAGPGDEQFF.

The rearrangement uses TRBV2 and TRBJ1-2, with D maybe TRBD1 (6 bases). V was trimmed by 2 bases and J by 5 bases, leaving 15 bases between them. This CDR3 spans 15 amino acids. Germline V gives CDR1 SNHLY, CDR2 FYNNEI. The CDR3 bases are TGTGCCAGCAGTGAATGGGGGGGGGCCGATTATGGCTACACCTTC. It is translated as CASSEWGGADYGYTF.

The rearrangement uses TRBV5-5 and TRBJ1-3; D call uncertain. V gave up 0 bases and J gave up 2 bases, with 12 bases separating them. CDR1 and CDR2 (germline): SGHKS, YYEKEE (reference sequence). The CDR3 has 16 amino acids. CDR3 loop: CASSLAPHETGNTIYF. CDR3 coding DNA: TGTGCCAGCAGCTTGGCCCCCCACGAGACTGGAAACACCATATATTTT.

CDR3 amino acids: CASSPRGEKLFF. The CDR3, as DNA: TGTGCCAGTAGTCCCCGGGGGGAAAAACTGTTTTTT. The chain employs TRBV19 and TRBJ1-4; TRBD1 might be the D (5 bases). Trimming removed 5 bases from V and 8 bases from J, with 9 bases in between. The CDR3 totals 12 residues. From germline, CDR1 is LNHDA and CDR2 SQIVND (reference sequence).

The chain is built from TRBV29-1 and TRBJ1-1; 9 nucleotides match TRBD1. With 5 bases clipped from V and 1 base from J, the junction kept 11 bases outside the gene matches. Germline loops: CDR1 SQVTM, CDR2 ANQGSEA. The CDR3 is made up of 16 amino acids. The CDR3 nucleotides read TGCAGCGTTAAACGCGGGACAGGGATGACGAACACTGAAGCTTTCTTT. It encodes CSVKRGTGMTNTEAFF.